The clone carrying this T cell receptor (beta chain) was detected many times. Its specificity is unknown. Trimming took off 1 base at V and 0 bases at J, with 11 bases between the two ends. This CDR3 contains 16 residues. Germline V gives CDR1 SGHVS, CDR2 FQNEAQ. The data belong to a study of neurological immune-mediated disorders. General study points: Multiple sclerosis patients had less TCR clonal expansion than even healthy controls, unlike HTLV-1-associated myelopathy.

By 5'RACE with 10-nucleotide random UMIs, the cDNA was made. A single record per CDR3 protein comes from TCRdb applying MiXCR to the 5' RACE reads. The repertoire includes some 76,000 distinct CDR3 sequences, around 3% of them detected once, and less than 5.5% sits in the top ten. The sequence derives from a woman between 50 and 59 years old with multiple sclerosis. The material sequenced was PBMCs. This chain joins TRBV7-8 and TRBJ2-3; D not resolved. CDR3 sequence (DNA): TGTGCCAGCAGCTTAGTAGAGGTTACTAGCACAGATACGCAGTATTTT. It yields the protein CASSLVEVTSTDTQYF.